Listed here are 31 T cell receptor beta chains from one sample, sequenced in a study of blood T cell repertoires in COVID-19. Here immunoSEQ multiplex PCR was the method, and the copy in TCRdb shows in-frame clones only, minus some. This sample has roughly 220,000 clones, with around three quarters found just once. Sequencing used peripheral blood. Every receptor here comes from an older woman with acute or convalescent COVID-19.

In its sample, this clone was seen a few times. The chain is built from TRBV5-1 and TRBJ1-2; 8 nucleotides match TRBD1. The trim removed 0 bases at V and 5 bases at J, leaving 12 bases unmatched. CDR1 is SGHRS, CDR2 YFSETQ, per germline. The CDR3 loop spans 17 amino acids. The CDR3 loop reads CASSLVSGQGEDYGYTF. DNA of the CDR3: TGCGCCAGCAGCTTGGTGTCCGGACAGGGAGAAGATTATGGCTACACCTTC.

This clone was observed once. The rearrangement links TRBV18 to TRBJ2-7; TRBD2 agrees at 7 bases. V was pared by 3 bases and J by 0 bases, with 8 bases of the junction left unmatched. The CDR3 contains 16 residues. Germline V gene data show CDR1 as KGHSH and CDR2 as LQKENI. CDR3 coding DNA: TGTGCCAGCTCACCGTTGGGAGCGGGGAGCTCCTACGAGCAGTACTTC. Amino acids: CASSPLGAGSSYEQYF.

This rearrangement joins TRBV7-9 to TRBJ2-1; 11 bases are shared with TRBD2. CDR3 length: 16 residues. With 1 base clipped from V and 12 bases from J, the junction kept 11 bases outside the gene matches. Germline CDR1 SEHNR, CDR2 FQNEAQ (reference sequence). This CDR3 is CASSLGSGRAGGRQFF. CDR3 bases: TGTGCCAGCAGCTTAGGTAGCGGGAGGGCCGGGGGTCGGCAGTTCTTC.

This chain links TRBV19 with TRBJ1-5, with TRBD1 as a possible D gene (6 bases). Trimming stripped 1 base from V and 5 bases from J, with 9 bases between. The CDR3 is made up of 14 amino acids. The germline gives CDR1 LNHDA, CDR2 SQIVND (reference sequence). CDR3 region: CASSIAAGDQPQHF. The CDR3 nucleotides read TGTGCCAGTAGTATAGCGGCAGGGGATCAGCCCCAGCATTTT. The full variable domain, its missing parts supplied by reference TRBV19 and TRBJ1-5, is DGGITQSPKYLFRKEGQNVTLSCEQNLNHDAMYWYRQDPGQGLRLIYYSQIVNDFQKGDIAEGYSVSREKKESFPLTVTSAQKNPTAFYLCASSIAAGDQPQHFGDGTRLSIL.

V usage is TRBV5-1 and J usage is TRBJ2-2, with 8 bases matching TRBD2. CDR3 length: 16 residues. Per the germline V gene, CDR1 is SGHRS and CDR2 is YFSETQ. V shed 4 bases, J shed 1 base, and the junction held 6 bases outside the gene matches. CDR3 residues: CASSALAGVNTGELFF. The CDR3 DNA sequence: TGCGCCAGCAGCGCCCTAGCGGGTGTGAACACCGGGGAGCTGTTTTTT.

The chain has TRBV19 and TRBJ2-7; 10 bases map to TRBD2. The V and J ends lost 6 bases and 4 bases, in that order; junction bases with no gene match: 9. The CDR3 extends over 15 amino acids. Looked up from germline, CDR1 is LNHDA and CDR2 is SQIVND (reference sequence). The CDR3 DNA is TGTGCCAGTAGCTCCCTAGCGGGAGAATCGTACGAGCAGTACTTC. It specifies CASSSLAGESYEQYF.

The chain couples TRBV28 to TRBJ1-5, with TRBD1 as a possible D gene (5 bases). Trimming stripped 6 bases from V and 0 bases from J, with 15 bases between. Germline assignment: CDR1 MDHEN and CDR2 SYDVKM. The CDR3 length is 16 residues. The CDR3 region has the DNA TGTGCCAGCAGCCCCTCCTCAGGGCATAGCAATCAGCCCCAGCATTTT. Its protein product is CASSPSSGHSNQPQHF.

The rearrangement joins TRBV5-1 to TRBJ1-3, with 7 bases lining up with TRBD1. The CDR3 is 15 residues long. CDR1 is SGHRS, CDR2 YFSETQ, per germline. J was trimmed by 0 bases and V by 1 base; bases with no gene match: 1. The CDR3 protein is CASSLTGDSGNTIYF. The DNA for the CDR3 is TGCGCCAGCAGCTTGACAGGGGACTCTGGAAACACCATATATTTT.

The genes are TRBV10-3 and TRBJ1-1, with D uncertain. Deletions cut 1 base from V and 4 bases from J, with 10 bases between. The CDR3 totals 14 residues. Germline CDR1 ENHRY, CDR2 SYGVKD. CDR3 amino acids: CAISEYKGVTEAFF. The CDR3 nucleotides read TGTGCCATCAGTGAGTATAAGGGAGTCACTGAAGCTTTCTTT.

The chain has TRBV2 and TRBJ1-1; a weak D match, TRBD1 (6 bases). V was trimmed by 6 bases and J by 6 bases, leaving 11 bases between them. Germline-derived CDR1 and CDR2 are SNHLY and FYNNEI. CDR3 length: 12 residues. The CDR3 coding sequence is TGTGCCAGCAGGTCGGACAGCCCTGAAGCTTTCTTT. Amino acid sequence: CASRSDSPEAFF.

Many counts were recorded for this clone. This chain links TRBV28 with TRBJ1-1; the D gene is possibly TRBD1 (5 bases). V was trimmed by 5 bases and J by 1 base, leaving 14 bases between them. Germline V gene lookup returns CDR1 MDHEN and CDR2 SYDVKM. The CDR3 loop spans 15 amino acids. The CDR3 DNA sequence: TGTGCCAGCAGTCTTTTAGACAGATGGAACACTGAAGCTTTCTTT. Protein product: CASSLLDRWNTEAFF.

V is TRBV19 and J is TRBJ2-7, with a possible D match to TRBD1 (6 bases). In germline, CDR1 is LNHDA, CDR2 SQIVND (reference sequence). CDR3 length: 17 amino acids. Trimming took off 3 bases at V and 1 base at J, with 19 bases between the two ends. In nucleotides, the CDR3 is TGTGCCAGTAGTATGGGCGTGACAGGCCAGGGGTCCTACGAGCAGTACTTC. Translating gives CASSMGVTGQGSYEQYF. Based on the CDR3 plus reference TRBV19 and TRBJ2-7, the full variable domain is DGGITQSPKYLFRKEGQNVTLSCEQNLNHDAMYWYRQDPGQGLRLIYYSQIVNDFQKGDIAEGYSVSREKKESFPLTVTSAQKNPTAFYLCASSMGVTGQGSYEQYFGPGTRLTVT.

A note on this clone: In the same sample, other DNA sequences code for this CDR3. The V and J genes are TRBV5-6 and TRBJ2-3, with D possibly being TRBD1 (6 bases). The CDR3 contains 16 residues. The germline V and J ends were trimmed by 0 bases and 3 bases, with 14 bases remaining between them. Germline CDR1 is SGHDT and CDR2 is YYEEEE. CDR3 in DNA: TGTGCCAGCAGCTTGGTGGGGGCCGGTGGGACAGATACGCAGTATTTT. Translated, it gives CASSLVGAGGTDTQYF.

This clone was seen more than once but under ten times. This rearrangement joins TRBV10-3 to TRBJ2-4; 10 nucleotides agree with TRBD2. CDR3 size: 13 residues. V dropped 6 bases and J dropped 8; count of bases not matched to a gene: 4. Germline CDR1 and CDR2: ENHRY and SYGVKD. The CDR3 region is CAIRGTSDDIQYF. The DNA for the CDR3 is TGTGCCATCAGGGGGACTAGCGATGACATTCAGTACTTC.

With regard to this clone: Within the sample, other DNA sequences also encode this same CDR3. This chain links TRBV7-9 with TRBJ1-6; D unclear. This CDR3 spans 14 amino acids. Between the trimmed V and J ends, which lost 1 base and 3 bases, there was a span of 4 bases. Germline loops: CDR1 SEHNR, CDR2 FQNEAQ (reference sequence). CDR3 DNA: TGTGCCAGCAGCTTAGACAGCTATAATTCACCCCTCCACTTT. It is translated as CASSLDSYNSPLHF.

The chain uses TRBV5-5 and TRBJ1-1; 9 nucleotides agree with TRBD1. The CDR3 extends over 14 amino acids. Germline V gives CDR1 SGHKS, CDR2 YYEKEE (reference sequence). Losses at the gene ends were 9 bases for V and 2 bases for J; bases not matched to a gene: 8. CDR3 DNA sequence: TGTGCCACCGGGACAGGGAATTTCAACACTGAAGCTTTCTTT. It yields the protein CATGTGNFNTEAFF.

The chain combines TRBV7-2 with TRBJ2-3; 8 nucleotides align to TRBD1. Germline CDR1 and CDR2: SGHTA and FQGNSA. V lost 4 bases to trimming and J lost 4 bases; unmatched junction nucleotides: 4. The CDR3 totals 14 residues. The CDR3 coding sequence is TGTGCCAGCAGCTCCACGACAGGGGCAGATACGCAGTATTTT. Its translation is CASSSTTGADTQYF.

The genes are TRBV7-3 and TRBJ2-3; D perhaps matches TRBD2 (6 bases). CDR3 length: 15 residues. From germline, CDR1 is SGHTA and CDR2 FQGTGA. V was clipped by 0 bases and J by 4 bases, with 11 bases between them. The DNA for the CDR3 is TGTGCCAGCAGCTTAACGGCGGGAATCGCAGATACGCAGTATTTT. Its protein is CASSLTAGIADTQYF.

Only a few counts were recorded for this clone. The chain combines TRBV18 with TRBJ1-6, with D unresolved. The ends were cut back, 2 bases at V and 6 bases at J, with 11 bases in the middle. CDR1 is KGHSH, CDR2 LQKENI, per germline. The CDR3 loop spans 15 amino acids. The CDR3 nucleotides read TGTGCCAGCTCACCATCGGGAGGCGGTAATTCACCCCTCCACTTT. Translation gives CASSPSGGGNSPLHF.

The rearrangement uses TRBV19 and TRBJ1-4, with D possibly matching TRBD1 (5 bases). The CDR3 runs 13 residues. Trimming stripped 7 bases from V and 6 bases from J, with 12 bases between. Germline CDR1 is LNHDA and CDR2 is SQIVND (reference sequence). The CDR3 reads CASNLQADEKLFF. The CDR3 DNA sequence: TGTGCCAGTAACTTACAGGCGGATGAAAAACTGTTTTTT.

The rearrangement uses TRBV19 and TRBJ1-5, with D uncertain. The V gene's germline CDR1 is LNHDA and CDR2 SQIVND (reference sequence). The V gene lost 7 bases and the J gene lost 2 bases, with 6 bases spanning the gap. This CDR3 is built from 12 residues. The CDR3 loop is CASTGGNQPQHF. Written as DNA, the CDR3 is TGTGCCAGTACCGGTGGCAATCAGCCCCAGCATTTT.

The J gene is TRBJ2-1, the V gene TRBV28; 9 nucleotides agree with TRBD2. The CDR3 length is 15 residues. Germline V CDR1 and CDR2: MDHEN, SYDVKM. V dropped 5 bases and J dropped 7; count of bases not matched to a gene: 9. The CDR3 here is CASSPAGGPGNEQFF. The CDR3 DNA is TGTGCCAGCAGTCCTGCGGGAGGGCCGGGGAATGAGCAGTTCTTC.

Only a few counts were recorded for this clone. The chain employs TRBV18 and TRBJ2-5, with unresolved D. Trimming removed 3 bases at V and 5 bases at J, with 10 bases between. This CDR3 spans 13 amino acids. CDR1 and CDR2 from the germline V gene are KGHSH and LQKENI. The CDR3 nucleotides read TGTGCCAGCTCACCCATCCCCGGGGAGACCCAGTACTTC. It translates to CASSPIPGETQYF.

The chain couples TRBV4-1 to TRBJ1-5, with 9 bases identical to TRBD1. Germline V gene data show CDR1 as MGHRA and CDR2 as YSYEKL. The length of the CDR3 is 17 residues. J lost 4 bases, V lost 1 base, and 8 bases had no gene match. CDR3 coding DNA: TGCGCCAGCAGCCAAGTGTGGGGGACAGGGCAAAATCAGCCCCAGCATTTT. The encoded protein is CASSQVWGTGQNQPQHF.

This rearrangement joins TRBV19 to TRBJ2-5; 8 nucleotides match TRBD1. CDR1 and CDR2 (germline): LNHDA, SQIVND (reference sequence). Trimming at V came to 3 bases and at J to 4 bases, leaving 13 bases not matched to a gene. The length of the CDR3 is 17 residues. DNA of the CDR3: TGTGCCAGTAGTATTTCGGGTCAGGGGGCATATGGAGAGACCCAGTACTTC. Translated: CASSISGQGAYGETQYF.

This sequence joins TRBV28 and TRBJ2-7; D is possibly TRBD2 (6 bases). V shed 6 bases and J shed 1 base, with 13 bases lying between them. The CDR3 is 14 residues long. In germline, CDR1 is MDHEN, CDR2 SYDVKM. CDR3 nucleotide sequence: TGTGCCAGCAGGGAACTAGCAGGGTCCTACGAGCAGTACTTC. Amino acid sequence: CASRELAGSYEQYF.

This clone appeared once. The chain couples TRBV18 to TRBJ2-1; D possibly corresponds to TRBD1 (6 bases). This CDR3 contains 15 residues. Germline V gene sequence: CDR1 KGHSH, CDR2 LQKENI. V gave up 3 bases and J gave up 6 bases, with 15 bases separating them. CDR3 bases: TGTGCCAGCTCACCGGGACAAAACGAAATCAATGAGCAGTTCTTC. Its translation is CASSPGQNEINEQFF.

The rearrangement joins TRBV30 to TRBJ1-3; tentatively, D is TRBD1 (5 bases). Germline V CDR1 and CDR2: GTSNPN, SVGIG (reference sequence). Trimming removed 1 base at V and 0 bases at J, with 16 bases between. The CDR3 has 17 amino acids. This CDR3 reads CAWSEGLPGYSGNTIYF. As DNA, the CDR3 is TGTGCCTGGAGTGAGGGACTGCCCGGATACTCTGGAAACACCATATATTTT.

The V and J genes are TRBV28 and TRBJ2-1; 7 bases line up with TRBD2. The germline gives CDR1 MDHEN, CDR2 SYDVKM. CDR3 length equals 16 residues. Losses at the gene ends were 6 bases for V and 7 bases for J; bases not matched to a gene: 15. CDR3 sequence: CASRHSWTSMRNEQFF. The CDR3 bases are TGTGCCAGCAGACATTCATGGACTAGTATGAGGAATGAGCAGTTCTTC.

This clone was seen a handful of times. This chain uses TRBV18 with TRBJ2-2, with 8 bases fitting TRBD1. Germline V gives CDR1 KGHSH, CDR2 LQKENI. This CDR3 region has 16 residues. With 3 bases clipped from V and 5 bases from J, the junction kept 8 bases outside the gene matches. The DNA for the CDR3 is TGTGCCAGCTCACCGATCAGGGGGCGCGGGACCGGGGAGCTGTTTTTT. Amino acid sequence: CASSPIRGRGTGELFF.

J is TRBJ2-7 and V is TRBV7-9; D perhaps matches TRBD2 (5 bases). The V gene lost 6 bases and the J gene lost 2 bases, with 23 bases spanning the gap. Per germline, CDR1 SEHNR and CDR2 FQNEAQ (reference sequence). The CDR3 sequence is 17 residues long. The DNA for the CDR3 is TGTGCCAGCAGTCGCGGTGGCGGAGGCGGGTCCCCCTACGAGCAGTACTTC. Its translation: CASSRGGGGGSPYEQYF.